This T cell receptor (beta chain) was recorded in a study of regulatory T cells in long-lasting Graves disease (dated by TCRdb to the early 2020s). In terms of the full investigation: In the newly diagnosed Graves' disease group, patients had been taking antithyroid drugs for less than 3 months. Patients with persistent Graves' disease were compared with patients with newly diagnosed Graves' disease using TCR sequencing and RNA sequencing of peripheral blood. The study was registered as a clinical trial and conducted in China. A total of approximately 35 samples were covered by TCR sequencing, comprising approximately 13 persistent and some 20 newly diagnosed Graves' disease patients. General study outcomes and caveats: Sequencing and analysis were limited to the TCR beta chain. More public clonotypes were shared among persistent patients (2,741) than among newly diagnosed patients (more than 900). Because the primary lesion, thyroid tissue, could not be accessed, the study looked at peripheral blood alone. Compared with newly diagnosed patients, patients with persistent Graves' disease had lower TCR Shannon entropy and fewer highly expanded clones, which suggests clonal expansion. As a limitation, the authors acknowledged that the small sample size may reduce accuracy. Persistent disease showed preferential use of TRBV28, TRBJ1-2 and TRBJ2-5, whereas newly diagnosed disease favored TRBV20-1 and TRBJ2-1.

Only a few counts were recorded for this clonotype. Its binding antigen is unknown. Base quality data are lacking; no much larger clone is found one base away. This sample's time point label indicates: newly diagnosed GD, antithyroid drugs for less than 3 months. For both TCR sequencing and RNA sequencing, RNA was extracted from PBMCs using TRIzol. Graves' disease was diagnosed according to American Thyroid Association guidelines. The patients came from an endocrinology department in Xi'an, China. Each patient gave around 9.2 milliliters of peripheral blood, collected in an EDTA anticoagulant tube. Ficoll Paque Plus density gradient separation was used to isolate PBMCs, and no further T cell sorting was performed. An Agilent 2100 Bioanalyzer and agarose gel were used to check RNA quality, while a NanoDrop 2000 measured RNA concentration. Receptor libraries were prepared by multiplex PCR. TCRdb records Illumina HiSeq 4000 as the sequencer. CDR3 regions were amplified by Arm-PCR with iRepertoire HTBI primers to construct TCR beta libraries. PCR products were gel purified before sequencing. In the original analysis: Across samples, around 62 TRBV and 14 TRBJ segments were identified and used for gene usage analysis of CDR3 amino acid clonotypes. Filtered high-quality paired reads were merged into contigs using COPE and FqMerger. BLAST was used to align contigs to IMGT TRBV, TRBD and TRBJ reference genes, and CDR3 was defined according to IMGT. Highly expanded clones were defined as clonotypes with a frequency above 0.1%. Shannon entropy was used to measure repertoire diversity, and the Gini coefficient was used to measure V-J evenness. A clonotype found in more than one individual was treated as public. TCRdb trimmed the raw reads at Q25, called clones with MiXCR and kept productive beta chains. Every distinct CDR3 protein forms one entry, paired with its most common genes and DNA. None of the V and J calls come from the authors' own analysis; TCRdb made them. The sample includes roughly 500,000 distinct CDR3 sequences, with about 13% observed a single time. The top ten constitute roughly a tenth of the sample.

The CDR1 and CDR2 encoded by the germline V gene are SGHTA and FQGNSA. V drops 4 bases and J drops 0 bases, leaving 13 bases in between. Including cysteine and phenylalanine, the CDR3 has 16 amino acids. The DNA shown is the 48-base CDR3, in frame from base 1. The same sample was also studied in work on T cells in Graves' hyperthyroidism and ophthalmopathy. Looking at the second paper: A patient counted as having stable Graves' hyperthyroidism if no progression to ophthalmopathy occurred over 18 months of follow-up. Hyperthyroidism patients were newly diagnosed, with disease duration under 2 months, and aged 18 to 65 years. The study excluded patients with uncontrolled infections, other autoimmune diseases, pregnancy or lactation. Diagnoses relied on clinical symptoms, serum thyroxine and TRAb, thyroid ultrasound and orbital computed tomography. A first-round RT-PCR of the TCR CDR3 used the HTBI primer set with the Qiagen OneStep RT-PCR kit. Blood samples also contained most of the expanded thyroid clonotypes (frequency above 0.001), which suggests that blood repertoires may reflect thyroid immune responses. In cross-validation, a model built on a 13 V-J signature told ophthalmopathy apart from stable hyperthyroidism with approximately 91% sensitivity and roughly 82% specificity, and in testing the same model reached 80%/75%. In validation, progression to ophthalmopathy was predicted by the model with about 70% sensitivity and roughly 76% specificity, a median of roughly 6.4 months before onset. To identify TCR V-J signatures that set the groups apart, the researchers used a discovery cohort of more than 95 patients, made up of 40 to 45 with Graves' ophthalmopathy and 55 to 65 with stable Graves' hyperthyroidism. An independent validation cohort of 18 to 20 hyperthyroidism patients and 17 patients who later progressed to ophthalmopathy tested prospective prediction of ophthalmopathy. The 100 or so discovery patients were divided at random into training and test sets in a 7:3 ratio. The study also compared thyroid tissue and blood T-cell repertoires from more than 5 Graves' hyperthyroidism patients. After sampling, hyperthyroidism patients received methimazole starting at 30 mg daily, and ophthalmopathy patients received high-dose intravenous methylprednisolone. Libraries were constructed in a second round of multiplex PCR, after which size selection and purification were performed. Sequencing of the libraries was done on an Illumina HiSeq2000 using paired-end 100 bp reads. Raw data were processed with SOAPnuke, discarding reads with adapters, uncalled bases, mean Phred below 15, or no exact constant-primer or identifier match. COPE v1.2.5 was used to merge the high-quality paired reads, and each unique nucleotide sequence was defined as a clonotype. Clonotypes were aligned to IMGT TRBV, TRBD and TRBJ reference segments using MiTCR v1.1. Only V-J combinations with frequency above 0.0001, covering 99% to 99.2% of repertoires, were analysed. The TCS score was defined as the ratio of F50 (clonal expansion) to E x V (chaos), calculated using BLOSUM62-based TCRdist between CDR3 peptides within each V-J. Welch's t-statistics and random forest reduced 500 to 550 V-J features to 13, which were used in a naive Bayes classifier (R e1071). Sample size was not statistically predetermined, and blinding of investigators to group allocation was not performed. According to the paper, TCR Vbeta CDR3 sequencing was carried out on 135 peripheral blood samples, which came from fewer than 50 ophthalmopathy, around 75 hyperthyroidism and roughly 17 progressor patients.

This receptor was identified in a man aged 25 to 40 with Graves disease. Donor details come from another sample of the same person, matched by shared clones. Sequencing was performed on peripheral blood mononuclear cells (PBMCs), taken at new diagnosis, from a patient treated with antithyroid drugs. Recombination connected TRBV7-2 to TRBJ2-4, with an unclear D gene assignment. The CDR3 protein: CASSSPPGIAKNIQYF. The nucleotide sequence reads as follows: TGTGCCAGCAGCTCCCCTCCCGGTATAGCCAAAAACATTCAGTACTTC.